This T cell receptor (beta chain) emerged from a study of Graves' ophthalmopathy and Graves' hyperthyroidism. Notes on the study in general: Its predictions of ophthalmopathy progression gave the model over 70% sensitivity and 72.22% specificity.

Beta-chain TCR CDR3 regions were amplified from RNA transcripts. Second-round multiplex PCR followed a first-round RT-PCR using HTBI primers. MiXCR, run by TCRdb on the multiplex PCR reads, gives a single entry per CDR3 protein. The data hold a few hundred thousand distinct CDR3 sequences, with 20% to 25% observed a single time. This clonotype was seen just once. Its antigen is not identified. The stable label applied to hyperthyroidism with no ophthalmopathy within 18 months of follow-up. J gave up 2 bases and V 7 bases, and 7 bases lay outside the gene matches. CDR1 SNHLY and CDR2 FYNNEI come from the germline V gene. This CDR3 has 14 amino acids.

The sequence was collected from a woman in her late teens or twenties with stable Graves' hyperthyroidism. The chain carries TRBV2 and TRBJ2-7; the match to TRBD1 covers 8 bases. The specimen sequenced was peripheral blood. CDR3 region: CASKPGQATYEQYF. Written as DNA, the CDR3 is TGTGCCAGCAAACCGGGACAGGCAACCTACGAGCAGTACTTC.